What follows are 26 T cell receptor beta chains derived from one specimen sequenced in a study of cytomegalovirus exposure and HLA in healthy donors. 13 Jbeta primers and 60 Vbeta primers were used for the PCR. The protocol was immunoSEQ multiplex PCR, while the TCRdb copy is restricted to in-frame clones and leaves out a portion. Among 150,000 to 200,000 clones listed, roughly 80% were seen once. The sequencing input was PBMCs. Receptors were obtained from a male donor in good health and CMV-seronegative.

The CDR3 DNA reads as TGTGCCAGCACCGTGACAGGTGAGGGTCTCACTGAAGCTTTCTTT. Its protein is CASTVTGEGLTEAFF. V gene TRBV27 combines with J gene TRBJ1-1; perhaps TRBD1 as D (6 bases). V was clipped by 7 bases and J by 4 bases, with 19 bases between them. Germline-derived CDR1 and CDR2 are MNHEY and SMNVEV (reference sequence). The CDR3 has 15 residues.

The chain couples TRBV19 to TRBJ2-5; 10 nucleotides align to TRBD2. The CDR3 runs to 15 residues. Trimming took 5 bases from V and 2 from J; bases not matched to a gene: 5. Germline V gene sequence: CDR1 LNHDA, CDR2 SQIVND (reference sequence). DNA for the CDR3: TGTGCCAGTAGTGCTGGACTAGCGGCACAAGAGACCCAGTACTTC. Protein sequence: CASSAGLAAQETQYF.

The V gene is TRBV29-1, the J gene TRBJ2-5; 11 bases match TRBD1. The CDR3 contains 15 residues. Trimming removed 4 bases from V and 4 bases from J; junction bases left unmatched: 8. CDR1 is SQVTM and CDR2 is ANQGSEA in the germline V gene. The CDR3 spells CSVAPGQGVRETQYF. The CDR3 nucleotides read TGCAGCGTTGCACCGGGACAGGGGGTGAGAGAGACCCAGTACTTC.

The chain joins TRBV2 to TRBJ1-4; weak D call: TRBD1 (5 bases). There are 15 residues in the CDR3. Germline V gene sequence: CDR1 SNHLY, CDR2 FYNNEI. V lost 2 bases, J lost 0 bases, and 7 bases lay in between. CDR3 loop: CASSEQGATNEKLFF. For the CDR3, the DNA is TGTGCCAGCAGTGAACAGGGCGCAACTAATGAAAAACTGTTTTTT.

The chain has TRBV7-9 and TRBJ2-1, with D maybe TRBD2 (6 bases). The CDR3 spans 15 residues. Deletions cut 1 base from V and 3 bases from J, with 10 bases between. Germline values: CDR1 SEHNR, CDR2 FQNEAQ (reference sequence). In DNA, the CDR3 is TGTGCCAGCAGCTTAGTTCGGGGGATCTACAATGAGCAGTTCTTC. Translation: CASSLVRGIYNEQFF.

For the CDR3, the DNA is TGTGCCATCAGTGAAGCAGGAAACTATGGCTACACCTTC. Amino acid sequence: CAISEAGNYGYTF. The V and J genes are TRBV10-3 and TRBJ1-2; D is uncertain. Per the germline V gene, CDR1 is ENHRY and CDR2 is SYGVKD. V was pared by 3 bases and J by 2 bases, with 7 bases between. The CDR3 runs 13 residues.

This clone showed up just once. Here the CDR3 reads CASSPETGKGETQYF. The CDR3 bases are TGTGCCAGCAGCCCTGAGACAGGAAAGGGAGAGACCCAGTACTTC. V usage is TRBV7-9 and J usage is TRBJ2-5; possible D gene TRBD1, 6 bases. The V end was cut by 5 bases, the J end by 4 bases, with 17 bases between. This CDR3 region has 15 residues. The germline CDR1 and CDR2 sequences are SEHNR and FQNEAQ (reference sequence).

This clone occurred a few times. J is TRBJ2-7 and V is TRBV5-1; 8 bases agree with TRBD1. V was pared by 5 bases and J by 1 base, with 5 bases of the junction left unmatched. Germline CDR1 reads SGHRS; CDR2 reads YFSETQ. This CDR3 is built from 14 residues. The CDR3 here is CASRGQGASYEQYF. DNA for the CDR3: TGCGCCAGCAGGGGTCAGGGGGCGTCCTACGAGCAGTACTTC.

V usage is TRBV19 and J usage is TRBJ1-1, with 8 bases aligning to TRBD1. The CDR3 extends over 12 amino acids. Germline V gene data show CDR1 as LNHDA and CDR2 as SQIVND (reference sequence). V lost 5 bases, J lost 10 bases, and 6 bases stayed unmatched. This CDR3 reads CASSGTGFLAFF. The DNA for the CDR3 is TGTGCCAGTAGTGGGACAGGATTTCTAGCTTTCTTT.

The genes are TRBV18 and TRBJ1-1; D gene ambiguous. Between the trimmed V and J ends, which lost 6 bases and 1 base, there was a span of 9 bases. Germline CDR1 reads KGHSH; CDR2 reads LQKENI. The CDR3 consists of 13 residues. CDR3 sequence (DNA): TGTGCCAGCTCCGCGGCTTGGAACACTGAAGCTTTCTTT. Protein sequence: CASSAAWNTEAFF. Based on the CDR3 plus reference TRBV18 and TRBJ1-1, the full variable domain is NAGVMQNPRHLVRRRGQEARLRCSPMKGHSHVYWYRQLPEEGLKFMVYLQKENIIDESGMPKERFSAEFPKEGPSILRIQQVVRGDSAAYFCASSAAWNTEAFFGQGTRLTVV.

The table lists this clone with a count of one. The CDR3 loop reads CASSTPSGSQNIQYF. In nucleotides, the CDR3 is TGTGCCAGTAGTACTCCTAGCGGGAGCCAAAACATTCAGTACTTC. The rearrangement uses TRBV19 and TRBJ2-4; 10 bases are shared with TRBD2. The CDR3 extends over 15 amino acids. Germline loops: CDR1 LNHDA, CDR2 SQIVND (reference sequence). Trimming cost V 4 bases and J 5 bases; bases outside gene matches: 5. Based on the CDR3 plus reference TRBV19 and TRBJ2-4, the full variable domain is DGGITQSPKYLFRKEGQNVTLSCEQNLNHDAMYWYRQDPGQGLRLIYYSQIVNDFQKGDIAEGYSVSREKKESFPLTVTSAQKNPTAFYLCASSTPSGSQNIQYFGAGTRLSVL.

In DNA form, the CDR3 reads TGTGCCTGGAGTCCGACTAGCCTTCGGAATGAGCAGTTCTTC. Residues: CAWSPTSLRNEQFF. This chain uses TRBV30 with TRBJ2-1; 7 nucleotides align to TRBD2. With V trimmed by 2 bases and J by 7 bases, 8 bases remained unmatched. Germline CDR1 GTSNPN, CDR2 SVGIG (reference sequence). The CDR3 is made up of 14 amino acids. Full variable domain (rest looked up from reference TRBV30 and TRBJ2-1): SQTIHQWPATLVQPVGSPLSLECTVEGTSNPNLYWYRQAAGRGLQLLFYSVGIGQISSEVPQNLSASRPQDRQFILSSKKLLLSDSGFYLCAWSPTSLRNEQFFGPGTRLTVL.

The chain has TRBV4-3 and TRBJ2-7; D is perhaps TRBD1 (6 bases). Trimming pared 1 base from V and 2 bases from J, leaving 12 bases between. The CDR3 sequence is 15 residues long. CDR1 and CDR2 from the germline V gene are LGHNA and YSLEER. The CDR3 sequence is CASSQVSRGTYEQYF. The CDR3 DNA reads as TGCGCCAGCAGCCAAGTCAGCAGGGGCACCTACGAGCAGTACTTC.

V is TRBV19 and J is TRBJ1-1; 7 bases map to TRBD1. V was clipped by 5 bases and J by 5 bases; unmatched bases: 8. Per the germline V gene, CDR1 is LNHDA and CDR2 is SQIVND (reference sequence). The CDR3 has 14 residues. The CDR3 loop reads CASSLQGTQTEAFF. The CDR3 bases are TGTGCCAGTAGTCTACAGGGGACACAAACTGAAGCTTTCTTT.

The chain joins TRBV5-1 to TRBJ2-5; a possible D gene is TRBD2 (6 bases). The V and J ends lost 4 bases and 11 bases respectively, with 21 bases between them. CDR3 length: 14 residues. Germline V gene lookup returns CDR1 SGHRS and CDR2 YFSETQ. CDR3 residues: CASSPGPGLVLQYF. As DNA, the CDR3 is TGCGCCAGCAGCCCAGGACCGGGACTCGTACTACAGTACTTC.

The chain combines TRBV19 with TRBJ1-2; TRBD1 agrees at 9 bases. This CDR3 region has 14 residues. Losses at the gene ends were 5 bases for V and 2 bases for J; bases not matched to a gene: 3. The V gene's germline CDR1 is LNHDA and CDR2 SQIVND (reference sequence). The CDR3 spells CASSRGQGNYGYTF. The CDR3 DNA sequence: TGTGCCAGTAGTCGGGGACAGGGCAACTATGGCTACACCTTC. The complete variable domain, with remaining parts taken from reference TRBV19 and TRBJ1-2, reads DGGITQSPKYLFRKEGQNVTLSCEQNLNHDAMYWYRQDPGQGLRLIYYSQIVNDFQKGDIAEGYSVSREKKESFPLTVTSAQKNPTAFYLCASSRGQGNYGYTFGSGTRLTVV.

The rearrangement uses TRBV6-5 and TRBJ2-7; D is perhaps TRBD1 (6 bases). Germline loops: CDR1 MNHEY, CDR2 SVGAGI. The V and J ends lost 3 bases and 2 bases respectively, with 14 bases between them. The CDR3 consists of 15 residues. This chain's CDR3 is CASSYSGAATYEQYF. The CDR3 bases are TGTGCCAGCAGTTATTCAGGGGCAGCAACCTACGAGCAGTACTTC.

This chain connects TRBV4-1 to TRBJ2-1; 10 nucleotides agree with TRBD2. Losses at the gene ends were 1 base for V and 2 bases for J; bases not matched to a gene: 5. The germline CDR1 and CDR2 sequences are MGHRA and YSYEKL. The CDR3 length is 17 residues. The CDR3 nucleotides read TGCGCCAGCAGCCAAGCCCTAGCGGGGGACCCCTACAATGAGCAGTTCTTC. Protein sequence: CASSQALAGDPYNEQFF.

V and J are TRBV7-2 and TRBJ2-7, with 8 bases lining up with TRBD1. Looked up from germline, CDR1 is SGHTA and CDR2 is FQGNSA. V lost 6 bases to trimming and J lost 0 bases; unmatched junction nucleotides: 10. CDR3 size: 16 residues. In DNA, the CDR3 is TGTGCCAGCAGTCCCAGGGGGCGGCAGGGCTCCTACGAGCAGTACTTC. Its translation: CASSPRGRQGSYEQYF.

The rearrangement joins TRBV5-5 to TRBJ2-1, with TRBD1 matching over 12 bases. Trimming removed 3 bases from V and 8 bases from J; junction bases left unmatched: 9. Germline V gene data show CDR1 as SGHKS and CDR2 as YYEKEE (reference sequence). This CDR3 is 16 amino acids long. CDR3 sequence: CASSYDPGQGADEQFF. The CDR3 DNA reads TGTGCCAGCAGCTATGATCCGGGACAGGGGGCGGATGAGCAGTTCTTC.

Details on this clone: One end of the junction fails to match germline, which may point to a read error. This chain links TRBV13 with TRBJ1-2; D is perhaps TRBD1 (5 bases). The CDR3 has 12 residues. Germline CDR1 and CDR2: PRHDT and FYEKMQ (reference sequence). Here the CDR3 DNA reads TGTGCCAGCAGCCCAGGCCCCGGGACTCCGTCCTTC. Encoded protein: CASSPGPGTPSF.

This chain connects TRBV4-1 to TRBJ1-1, with 8 bases that match TRBD1. The CDR3 extends over 15 amino acids. V lost 0 bases, J lost 4 bases, and 4 bases stayed unmatched. Germline values: CDR1 MGHRA, CDR2 YSYEKL. The CDR3 here is CASSQEFTGGTEAFF. Written as DNA, the CDR3 is TGCGCCAGCAGCCAAGAATTCACAGGGGGCACTGAAGCTTTCTTT.

V gene TRBV7-9 combines with J gene TRBJ2-3; 12 bases are a match to TRBD2. In germline, CDR1 is SEHNR, CDR2 FQNEAQ (reference sequence). V was clipped by 2 bases and J by 5 bases; unmatched bases: 11. This CDR3 region has 18 residues. As DNA, the CDR3 is TGTGCCAGCAGCTTAAAGGTCCGACTAGCGGGAGTTCAAGATACGCAGTATTTT. Protein: CASSLKVRLAGVQDTQYF. Combining the CDR3 with reference TRBV7-9 and TRBJ2-3 gives the whole variable domain DTGVSQNPRHKITKRGQNVTFRCDPISEHNRLYWYRQTLGQGPEFLTYFQNEAQLEKSRLLSDRFSAERPKGSFSTLEIQRTEQGDSAMYLCASSLKVRLAGVQDTQYFGPGTRLTVL.

The chain recombines TRBV5-1 with TRBJ2-7, with 7 bases that match TRBD1. The J segment lost 5 bases and the V segment lost 4 bases, leaving 9 bases of the junction unmatched. The CDR3 spans 14 residues. From germline, CDR1 is SGHRS and CDR2 YFSETQ. This chain's CDR3 is CASSVGTALNEQYF. CDR3 DNA sequence: TGCGCCAGCAGCGTCGGGACAGCTTTAAACGAGCAGTACTTC.

CDR3 in amino acids: CASSIMGQGDSPLHF. The CDR3 DNA follows: TGTGCCAGTAGTATTATGGGACAGGGAGACTCACCCCTCCACTTT. The rearrangement uses TRBV19 and TRBJ1-6, with 9 positions matching TRBD1. Per the germline V gene, CDR1 is LNHDA and CDR2 is SQIVND (reference sequence). The junction had 7 bases not matched to a gene; V was cut back by 3 bases and J by 10 bases. The CDR3 extends over 15 amino acids.

The chain joins TRBV29-1 to TRBJ2-1, with D possibly being TRBD1 (6 bases). The germline V gene has CDR1 SQVTM and CDR2 ANQGSEA. Deletions cut 6 bases from V and 9 bases from J, with 21 bases between. CDR3 length: 14 residues. The DNA of the CDR3 is TGCAGCGTCAAAAACCGGGACACTCACCGTGAGCAGTTCTTC. This sequence encodes CSVKNRDTHREQFF.